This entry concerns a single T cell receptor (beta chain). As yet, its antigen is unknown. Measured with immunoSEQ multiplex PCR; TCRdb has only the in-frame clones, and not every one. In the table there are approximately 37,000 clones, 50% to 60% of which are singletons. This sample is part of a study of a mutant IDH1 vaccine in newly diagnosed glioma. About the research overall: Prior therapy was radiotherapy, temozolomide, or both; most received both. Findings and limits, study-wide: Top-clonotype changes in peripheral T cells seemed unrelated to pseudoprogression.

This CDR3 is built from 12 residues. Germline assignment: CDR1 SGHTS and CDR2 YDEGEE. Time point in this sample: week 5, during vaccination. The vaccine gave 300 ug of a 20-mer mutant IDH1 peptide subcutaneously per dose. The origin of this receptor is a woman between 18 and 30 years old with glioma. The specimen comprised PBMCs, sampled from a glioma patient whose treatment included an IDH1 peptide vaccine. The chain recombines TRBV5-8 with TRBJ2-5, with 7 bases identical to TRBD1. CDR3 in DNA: TGTGCGTCGGGACAGCCTGAAGAGACCCAGTACTTC. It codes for CASGQPEETQYF.